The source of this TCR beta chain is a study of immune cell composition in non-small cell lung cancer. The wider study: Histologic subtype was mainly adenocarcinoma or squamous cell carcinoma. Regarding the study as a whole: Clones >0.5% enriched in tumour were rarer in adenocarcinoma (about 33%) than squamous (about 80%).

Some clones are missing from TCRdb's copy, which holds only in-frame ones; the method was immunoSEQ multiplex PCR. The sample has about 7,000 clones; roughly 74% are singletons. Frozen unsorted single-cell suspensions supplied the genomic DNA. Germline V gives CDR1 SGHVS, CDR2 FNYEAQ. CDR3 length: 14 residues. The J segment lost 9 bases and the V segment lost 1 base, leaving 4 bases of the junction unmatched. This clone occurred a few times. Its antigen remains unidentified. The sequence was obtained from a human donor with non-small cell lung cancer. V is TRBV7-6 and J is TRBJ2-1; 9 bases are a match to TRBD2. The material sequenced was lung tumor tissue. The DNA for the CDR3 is TGTGCCAGCAGCTTAGGCGGGGGGGCTTCTGAGCAGTTCTTC. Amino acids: CASSLGGGASEQFF.